This T cell receptor beta chain was recovered during a study of tumor and adjacent non-tumor tissue in lung cancer. The CDR3 extends over 11 amino acids. V was cut by 3 bases and J by 4 bases, with 7 bases left in between. Germline CDR1 reads DFQATT; CDR2 reads SNEGSKA (reference sequence). The template was RNA from unsorted bulk tissue. The library came from three nested PCR rounds adapted from ARM-PCR protocols. TCRdb processed the multiplex PCR reads anew with MiXCR; each CDR3 protein has one entry. The table has more than 70,000 distinct CDR3 sequences, about 66% seen once. The sample consisted of lung tumor tissue. The gene calls are TRBV20-1 and TRBJ2-7, with D perhaps TRBD1 (5 bases). The receptor's source is a man aged 65 to 79 with non-small cell lung cancer. CDR3 residues: CSASRVYEQYF. The CDR3 nucleotides read TGCAGTGCTAGCAGGGTATACGAGCAGTACTTC.